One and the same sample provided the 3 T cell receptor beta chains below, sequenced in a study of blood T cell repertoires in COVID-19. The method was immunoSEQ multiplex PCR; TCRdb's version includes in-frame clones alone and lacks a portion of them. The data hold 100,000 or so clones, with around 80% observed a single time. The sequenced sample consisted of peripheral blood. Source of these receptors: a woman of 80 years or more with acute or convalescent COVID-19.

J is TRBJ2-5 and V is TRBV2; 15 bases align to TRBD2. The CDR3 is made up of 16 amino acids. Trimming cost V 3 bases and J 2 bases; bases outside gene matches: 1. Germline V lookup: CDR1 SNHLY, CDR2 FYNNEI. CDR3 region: CASSEGLAGGQETQYF. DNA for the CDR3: TGTGCCAGCAGTGAGGGACTAGCGGGAGGACAAGAGACCCAGTACTTC.

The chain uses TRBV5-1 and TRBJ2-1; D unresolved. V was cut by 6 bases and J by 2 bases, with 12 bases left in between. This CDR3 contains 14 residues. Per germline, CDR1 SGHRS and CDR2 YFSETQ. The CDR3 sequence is CASTTLATYNEQFF. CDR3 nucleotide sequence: TGCGCCAGCACCACTCTCGCGACCTACAATGAGCAGTTCTTC.

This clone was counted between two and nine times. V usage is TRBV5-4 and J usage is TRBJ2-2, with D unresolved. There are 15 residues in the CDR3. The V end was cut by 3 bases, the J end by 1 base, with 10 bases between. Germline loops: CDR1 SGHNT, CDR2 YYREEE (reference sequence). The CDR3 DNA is TGTGCCAGCAGCTCCGAGGTCGGGAACACCGGGGAGCTGTTTTTT. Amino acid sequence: CASSSEVGNTGELFF.